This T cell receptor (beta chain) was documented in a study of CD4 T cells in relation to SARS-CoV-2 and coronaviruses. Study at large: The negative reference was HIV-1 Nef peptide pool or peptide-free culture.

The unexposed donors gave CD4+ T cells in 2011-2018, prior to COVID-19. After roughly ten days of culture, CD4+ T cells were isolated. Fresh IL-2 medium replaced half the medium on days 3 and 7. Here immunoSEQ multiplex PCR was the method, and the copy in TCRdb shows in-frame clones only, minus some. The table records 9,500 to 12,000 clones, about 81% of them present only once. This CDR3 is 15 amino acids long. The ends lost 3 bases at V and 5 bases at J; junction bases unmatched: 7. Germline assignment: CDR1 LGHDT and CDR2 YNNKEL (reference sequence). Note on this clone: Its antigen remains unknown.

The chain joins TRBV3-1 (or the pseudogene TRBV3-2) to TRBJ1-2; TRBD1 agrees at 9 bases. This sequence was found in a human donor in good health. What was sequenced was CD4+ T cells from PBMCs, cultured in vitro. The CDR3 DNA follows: TGTGCCAGCAGCCAGGGGGACAGGGATTATTATGGCTACACCTTC. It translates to CASSQGDRDYYGYTF.